What follows are 17 T cell receptor beta chains derived from one specimen sequenced in a study of T cells of healthy individuals. In TCRdb, the 5' RACE reads were re-called with MiXCR into one record per CDR3 protein. Of 41,000 or so distinct CDR3 sequences listed, around 4.5% were seen once; the top ten hold over 8.5%. The receptors derive from a human donor in good health.

The table lists this clonotype with many counts. The V and J genes are TRBV12-3 or TRBV12-4 and TRBJ2-3; TRBD1 agrees at 8 bases. J gave up 4 bases and V 3 bases, and 0 bases lay outside the gene matches. The length of the CDR3 is 13 residues. The DNA for the CDR3 is TGTGCCAGCAGTTTGGACAGGGCAGATACGCAGTATTTT. It yields the protein CASSLDRADTQYF.

At least ten counts were recorded for this clonotype. The V gene is TRBV6-1, the J gene TRBJ2-3, with D possibly matching TRBD2 (6 bases). Trimming shortened V by 7 bases and J by 6 bases, and 20 bases separated the two germline ends. The CDR3 is made up of 15 amino acids. Germline V gene lookup returns CDR1 MNHNS and CDR2 SASEGT. The CDR3 is CASTENPGGSDTQYF. The DNA for the CDR3 is TGTGCCAGCACTGAGAACCCCGGGGGTTCGGATACGCAGTATTTT.

The gene calls are TRBV12-3 or TRBV12-4 and TRBJ2-1; a weak D match, TRBD2 (6 bases). V was pared by 5 bases and J by 3 bases, with 11 bases between. The CDR3 contains 14 residues. The CDR3 DNA reads as TGTGCCAGCAGTCTTAGCGGCCGCTACAATGAGCAGTTCTTC. Translated: CASSLSGRYNEQFF.

J is TRBJ2-3 and V is TRBV15; D remains unclear. Germline values: CDR1 LNHNV, CDR2 YYDKDF (reference sequence). V lost 3 bases and J 1 base, leaving 11 bases between the germline ends. This CDR3 is built from 15 residues. As DNA, the CDR3 is TGTGCCACCAGCAGGGATTCCCCCCGCACAGATACGCAGTATTTT. Protein product: CATSRDSPRTDTQYF.

This clonotype was counted ten times or more. The V and J genes are TRBV5-1 and TRBJ1-1; D perhaps matches TRBD1 (5 bases). Trimming removed 0 bases at V and 0 bases at J, with 9 bases between. The CDR3 extends over 15 amino acids. Germline V gene sequence: CDR1 SGHRS, CDR2 YFSETQ. The CDR3 DNA reads TGCGCCAGCAGCTTGGGGCAGGGAATGAACACTGAAGCTTTCTTT. It is translated as CASSLGQGMNTEAFF.

The chain couples TRBV27 to TRBJ2-3; D gene uncertain. The CDR3 consists of 13 residues. V lost 0 bases and J 6 bases, leaving 7 bases between the germline ends. Germline lookup yields CDR1 MNHEY and CDR2 SMNVEV (reference sequence). The CDR3 sequence: CASSLSGDDTQYF. CDR3 nucleotide sequence: TGTGCCAGCAGTTTATCGGGCGATGATACGCAGTATTTT.

This clonotype was seen repeatedly, ten times or more. As DNA, the CDR3 is TGTGCCAGCAGTTGGGACAGTCCCCTGTATTTT. Protein product: CASSWDSPLYF. The chain combines TRBV11-2 with TRBJ2-3; 7 nucleotides line up with TRBD1. CDR3 length equals 11 residues. Germline-derived CDR1 and CDR2 are SGHAT and FQNNGV. Losses at the gene ends were 6 bases for V and 14 bases for J; bases not matched to a gene: 8.

The sample holds many counts of this clonotype. The gene calls are TRBV11-2 and TRBJ2-3; a weak D match, TRBD2 (6 bases). Deletions cut 4 bases from V and 0 bases from J, with 11 bases between. The V gene's germline CDR1 is SGHAT and CDR2 FQNNGV. This CDR3 is built from 15 residues. CDR3 DNA sequence: TGTGCCAGCAGCTCGGGGGTTCGAAGCACAGATACGCAGTATTTT. Translating gives CASSSGVRSTDTQYF.

This clonotype showed up many times. This chain links TRBV6-2 or TRBV6-3 with TRBJ2-1, with TRBD1 identical over 12 bases. V dropped 0 bases and J dropped 9; count of bases not matched to a gene: 3. This CDR3 contains 15 residues. In germline, CDR1 is MNHEY, CDR2 SVGEGT. DNA for the CDR3: TGTGCCAGCAGTTACTCCGGGACAGGGGGCAGTGAGCAGTTCTTC. It codes for CASSYSGTGGSEQFF.

This clonotype was detected many times. The chain links TRBV12-5 to TRBJ1-5; 7 bases fit TRBD1. Losses at the gene ends were 6 bases for V and 5 bases for J; bases not matched to a gene: 4. This CDR3 is 13 amino acids long. Germline CDR1 LGHNT, CDR2 FRNRAP. DNA of the CDR3: TGTGCTAGTGGCACAGGGGACGATCAGCCCCAGCATTTT. It specifies CASGTGDDQPQHF.

This clonotype was counted between two and nine times. The CDR3 region is CASSQDPTTIYNEQFF. The CDR3 DNA is TGTGCCAGCAGCCAAGACCCGACTACCATTTACAATGAGCAGTTCTTC. The J gene is TRBJ2-1, the V gene TRBV3-1; a weak D match, TRBD2 (5 bases). Germline V gives CDR1 LGHDT, CDR2 YNNKEL (reference sequence). Trimming took 0 bases from V and 4 from J, leaving 13 bases between them. This CDR3 is built from 16 residues.

This clonotype was recorded many times. CDR3 in DNA: TGTGCCAGCAGTTTTACAGAAAATTCACCCCTCCACTTT. Encoded protein: CASSFTENSPLHF. V usage is TRBV2 and J usage is TRBJ1-6; the D is unclear. Germline CDR1 reads SNHLY; CDR2 reads FYNNEI. This CDR3 comprises 13 residues. With 5 bases removed from V and 7 bases from J, the gap between germline ends came to 9 bases. Variable domain in full (rest from reference TRBV2 and TRBJ1-6): EPEVTQTPSHQVTQMGQEVILRCVPISNHLYFYWYRQILGQKVEFLVSFYNNEISEKSEIFDDQFSVERPDGSNFTLKIRSTKLEDSAMYFCASSFTENSPLHFGNGTRLTVT.

This clonotype has at least ten counts. CDR3 DNA sequence: TGTGCCAGCAGCTTGGGACAGGTATCCTACGAGCAGTACTTC. Its translation is CASSLGQVSYEQYF. This chain links TRBV11-3 with TRBJ2-7; 8 bases are shared with TRBD1. In germline, CDR1 is SGHNT, CDR2 YENEEA. CDR3 length: 14 residues. The J segment lost 1 base and the V segment lost 3 bases, leaving 2 bases of the junction unmatched.

The chain carries TRBV12-3 or TRBV12-4 and TRBJ2-3, with TRBD2 matching over 15 bases. This CDR3 spans 20 amino acids. Trimming at V came to 3 bases and at J to 5 bases, leaving 15 bases not matched to a gene. The DNA of the CDR3 is TGTGCCAGCAGTTTTAGGGGGAGAGGACTAGCGGGAGGGCCGAAAGATACGCAGTATTTT. This translates into CASSFRGRGLAGGPKDTQYF.

The V gene is TRBV10-3, the J gene TRBJ1-5; D call uncertain. The germline V gene has CDR1 ENHRY and CDR2 SYGVKD. This CDR3 is built from 12 residues. Trimming removed 0 bases from V and 5 bases from J, with 2 bases in between. The CDR3 reads CAISESDQPQHF. The CDR3 region has the DNA TGTGCCATCAGTGAGTCGGATCAGCCCCAGCATTTT.

This clonotype has at least ten counts. The rearrangement joins TRBV3-1 to TRBJ2-3, with 10 nucleotides matching TRBD2. The CDR3 sequence is 15 residues long. CDR1 and CDR2 (germline): LGHDT, YNNKEL (reference sequence). The trim removed 3 bases at V and 4 bases at J, leaving 4 bases unmatched. This CDR3 is CASSQLAGAADTQYF. Written as DNA, the CDR3 is TGTGCCAGCAGCCAGCTAGCGGGGGCAGCAGATACGCAGTATTTT.

The rearrangement links TRBV19 to TRBJ1-1, with D uncertain. The germline V and J ends were trimmed by 6 bases and 5 bases, with 10 bases remaining between them. Germline values: CDR1 LNHDA, CDR2 SQIVND (reference sequence). The CDR3 length is 12 residues. The CDR3 here is CASRVGSTEAFF. CDR3 DNA sequence: TGTGCCAGTAGGGTGGGTTCTACTGAAGCTTTCTTT.